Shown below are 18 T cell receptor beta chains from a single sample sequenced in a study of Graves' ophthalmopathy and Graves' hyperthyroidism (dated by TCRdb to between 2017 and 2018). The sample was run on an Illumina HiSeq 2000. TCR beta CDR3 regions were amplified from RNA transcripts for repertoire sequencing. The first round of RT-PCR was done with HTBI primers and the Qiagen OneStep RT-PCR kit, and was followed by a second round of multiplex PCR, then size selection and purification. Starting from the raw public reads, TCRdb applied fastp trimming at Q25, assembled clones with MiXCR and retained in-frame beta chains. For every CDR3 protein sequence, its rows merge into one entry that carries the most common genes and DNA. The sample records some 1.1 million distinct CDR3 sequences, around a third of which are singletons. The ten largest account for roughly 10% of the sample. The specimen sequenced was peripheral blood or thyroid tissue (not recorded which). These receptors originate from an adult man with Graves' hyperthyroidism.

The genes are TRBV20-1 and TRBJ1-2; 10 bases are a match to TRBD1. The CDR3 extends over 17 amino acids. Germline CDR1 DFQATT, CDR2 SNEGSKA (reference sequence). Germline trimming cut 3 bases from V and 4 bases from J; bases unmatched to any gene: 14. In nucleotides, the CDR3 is TGCAGTGCTAGTGTTGGTATGGGTGGGACAGGGGTCTATGGCTACACCTTC. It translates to CSASVGMGGTGVYGYTF.

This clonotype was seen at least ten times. CDR3 nucleotide sequence: TGTGCCAGCAGCTTATTCGACCTGGGGCAGGGTGGCTACACCTTC. It encodes CASSLFDLGQGGYTF. This chain uses TRBV7-8 with TRBJ1-2; D is possibly TRBD1 (5 bases). Germline CDR1 reads SGHVS; CDR2 reads FQNEAQ. The CDR3 totals 15 residues. V was trimmed by 2 bases and J by 7 bases, leaving 17 bases between them.

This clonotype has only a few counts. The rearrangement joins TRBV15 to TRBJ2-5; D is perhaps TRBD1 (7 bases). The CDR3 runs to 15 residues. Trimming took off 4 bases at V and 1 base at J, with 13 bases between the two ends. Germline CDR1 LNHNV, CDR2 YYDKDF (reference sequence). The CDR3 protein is CATSNGQEGQETQYF. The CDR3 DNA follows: TGTGCCACCAGCAACGGACAGGAGGGCCAAGAGACCCAGTACTTC.

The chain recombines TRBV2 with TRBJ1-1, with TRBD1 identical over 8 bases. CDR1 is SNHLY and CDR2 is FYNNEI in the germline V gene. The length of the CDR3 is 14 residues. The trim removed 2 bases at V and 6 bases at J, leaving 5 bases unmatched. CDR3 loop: CASSESETGAEAFF. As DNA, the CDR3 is TGTGCCAGCAGTGAATCGGAGACAGGGGCTGAAGCTTTCTTT.

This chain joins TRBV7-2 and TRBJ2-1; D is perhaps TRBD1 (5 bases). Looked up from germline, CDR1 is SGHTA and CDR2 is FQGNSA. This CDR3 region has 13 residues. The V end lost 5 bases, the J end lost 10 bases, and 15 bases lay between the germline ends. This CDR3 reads CASSQGIAYEQFF. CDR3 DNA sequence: TGTGCCAGCAGCCAGGGAATAGCCTACGAGCAGTTCTTC.

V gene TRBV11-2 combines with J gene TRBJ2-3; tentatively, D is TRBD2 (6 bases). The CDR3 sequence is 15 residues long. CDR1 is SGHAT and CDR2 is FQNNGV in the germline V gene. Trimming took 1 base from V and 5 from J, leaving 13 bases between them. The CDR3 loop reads CASSLGVAGLDTQYF. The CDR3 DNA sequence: TGTGCCAGCAGCTTAGGTGTGGCGGGGCTAGATACGCAGTATTTT.

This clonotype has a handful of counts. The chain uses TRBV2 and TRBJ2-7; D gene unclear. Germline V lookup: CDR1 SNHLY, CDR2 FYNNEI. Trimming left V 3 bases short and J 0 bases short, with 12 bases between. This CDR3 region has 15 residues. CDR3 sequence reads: CASSDSSGPSYEQYF. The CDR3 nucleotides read TGTGCCAGCAGTGACTCCTCTGGACCCTCCTACGAGCAGTACTTC.

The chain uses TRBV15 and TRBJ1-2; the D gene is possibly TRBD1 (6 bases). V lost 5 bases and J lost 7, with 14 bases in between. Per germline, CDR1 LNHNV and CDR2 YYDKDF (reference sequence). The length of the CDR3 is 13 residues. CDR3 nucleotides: TGTGCCACCAGCGCGGGACAAGGCGGTGGCTACACCTTC. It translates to CATSAGQGGGYTF.

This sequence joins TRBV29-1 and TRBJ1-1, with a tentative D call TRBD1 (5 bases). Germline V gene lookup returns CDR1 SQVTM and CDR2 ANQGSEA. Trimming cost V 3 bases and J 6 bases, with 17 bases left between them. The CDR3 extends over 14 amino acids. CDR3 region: CSVEGENSRAEAFF. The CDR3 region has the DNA TGCAGCGTTGAGGGGGAGAATTCCCGCGCTGAAGCTTTCTTT.

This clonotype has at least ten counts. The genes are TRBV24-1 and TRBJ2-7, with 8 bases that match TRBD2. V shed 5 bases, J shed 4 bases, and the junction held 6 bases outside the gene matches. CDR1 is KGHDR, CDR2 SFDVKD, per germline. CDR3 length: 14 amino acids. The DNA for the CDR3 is TGTGCCACCAGTGGAGCGGGAGAAGGTTACGAGCAGTACTTC. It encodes CATSGAGEGYEQYF.

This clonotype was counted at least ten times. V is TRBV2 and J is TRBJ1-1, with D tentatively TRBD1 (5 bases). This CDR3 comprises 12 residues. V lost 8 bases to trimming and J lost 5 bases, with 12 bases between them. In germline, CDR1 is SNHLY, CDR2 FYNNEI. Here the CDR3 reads CASPNWGTEAFF. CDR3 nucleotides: TGTGCCAGCCCGAACTGGGGGACTGAAGCTTTCTTT.

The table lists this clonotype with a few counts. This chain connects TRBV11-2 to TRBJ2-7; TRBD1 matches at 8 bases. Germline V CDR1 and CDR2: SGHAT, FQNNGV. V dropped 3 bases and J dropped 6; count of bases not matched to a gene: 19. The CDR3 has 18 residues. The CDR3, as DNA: TGTGCCAGCAGCTTCAAATTGCCGGGGCAGGGGGCAGGTGGCGAGCAGTACTTC. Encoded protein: CASSFKLPGQGAGGEQYF.

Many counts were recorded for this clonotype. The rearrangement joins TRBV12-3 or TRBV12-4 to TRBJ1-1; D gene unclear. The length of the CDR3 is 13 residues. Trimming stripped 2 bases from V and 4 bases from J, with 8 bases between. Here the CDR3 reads CASSLRRSTEAFF. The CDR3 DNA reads TGTGCCAGCAGTTTAAGACGGAGCACTGAAGCTTTCTTT.

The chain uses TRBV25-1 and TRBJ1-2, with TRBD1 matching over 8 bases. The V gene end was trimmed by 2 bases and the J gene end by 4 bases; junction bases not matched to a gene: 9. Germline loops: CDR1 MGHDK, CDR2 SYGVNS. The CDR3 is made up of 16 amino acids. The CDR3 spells CASSETPSGQVYGYTF. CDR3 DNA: TGTGCCAGCAGTGAAACACCGTCGGGACAGGTCTATGGCTACACCTTC.

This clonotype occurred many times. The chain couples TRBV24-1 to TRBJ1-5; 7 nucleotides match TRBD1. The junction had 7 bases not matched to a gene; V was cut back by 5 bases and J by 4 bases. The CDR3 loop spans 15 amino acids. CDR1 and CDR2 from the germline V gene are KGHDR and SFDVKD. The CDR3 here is CATSAEQGTNQPQHF. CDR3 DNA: TGTGCCACCAGTGCCGAACAGGGGACTAATCAGCCCCAGCATTTT.

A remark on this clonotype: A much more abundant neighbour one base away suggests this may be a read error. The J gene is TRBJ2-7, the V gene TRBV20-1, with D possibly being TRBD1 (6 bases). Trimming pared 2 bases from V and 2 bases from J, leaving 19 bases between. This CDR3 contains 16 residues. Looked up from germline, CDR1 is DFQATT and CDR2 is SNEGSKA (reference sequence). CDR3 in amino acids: CSARQFARTATYEQYF. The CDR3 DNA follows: TGCAGTGCTAGACAATTCGCCCGGACAGCAACCTACGAGCAGTACTTC.

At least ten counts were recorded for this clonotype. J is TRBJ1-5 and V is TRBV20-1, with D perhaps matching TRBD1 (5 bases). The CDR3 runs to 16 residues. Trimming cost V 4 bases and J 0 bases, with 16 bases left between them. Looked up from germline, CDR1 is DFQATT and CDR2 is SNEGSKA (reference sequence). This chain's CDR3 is CSATLDSVHSNQPQHF. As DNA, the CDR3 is TGCAGTGCTACACTTGACAGCGTACATAGCAATCAGCCCCAGCATTTT.

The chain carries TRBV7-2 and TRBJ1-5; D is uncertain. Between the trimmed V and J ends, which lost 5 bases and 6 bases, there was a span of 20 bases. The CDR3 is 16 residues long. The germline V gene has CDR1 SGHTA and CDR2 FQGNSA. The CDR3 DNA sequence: TGTGCCAGCAGCCTCACGACGGCCGGGCGTAGTCAGCCCCAGCATTTT. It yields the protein CASSLTTAGRSQPQHF.